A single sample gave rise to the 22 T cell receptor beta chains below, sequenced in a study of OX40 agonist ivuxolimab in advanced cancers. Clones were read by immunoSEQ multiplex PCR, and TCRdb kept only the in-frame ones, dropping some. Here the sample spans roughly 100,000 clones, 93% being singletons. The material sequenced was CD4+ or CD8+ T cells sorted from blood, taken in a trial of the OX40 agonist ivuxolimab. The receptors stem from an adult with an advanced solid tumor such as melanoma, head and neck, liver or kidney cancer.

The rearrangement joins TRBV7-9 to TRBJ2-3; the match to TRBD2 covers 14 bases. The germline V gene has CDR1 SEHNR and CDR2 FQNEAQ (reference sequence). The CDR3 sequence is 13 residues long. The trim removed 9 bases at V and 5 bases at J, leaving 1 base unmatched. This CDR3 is CASGTSGGDTQYF. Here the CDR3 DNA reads TGTGCCAGTGGGACTAGCGGGGGAGATACGCAGTATTTT.

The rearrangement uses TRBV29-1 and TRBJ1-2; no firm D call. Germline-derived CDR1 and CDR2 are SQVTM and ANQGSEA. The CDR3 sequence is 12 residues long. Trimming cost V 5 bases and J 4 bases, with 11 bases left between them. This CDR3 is CSVTPEGYGYTF. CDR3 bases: TGCAGCGTTACCCCGGAGGGCTATGGCTACACCTTC.

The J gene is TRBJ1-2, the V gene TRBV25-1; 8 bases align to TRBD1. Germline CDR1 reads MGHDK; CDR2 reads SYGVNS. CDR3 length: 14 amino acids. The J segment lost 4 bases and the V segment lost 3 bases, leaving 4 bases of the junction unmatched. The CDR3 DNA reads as TGTGCCAGCAGTGATGGACAGGGCGTCTATGGCTACACCTTC. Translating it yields CASSDGQGVYGYTF.

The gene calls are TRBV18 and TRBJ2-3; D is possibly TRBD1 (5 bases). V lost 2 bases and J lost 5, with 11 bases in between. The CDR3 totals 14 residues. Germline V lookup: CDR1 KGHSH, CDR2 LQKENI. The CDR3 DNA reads TGTGCCAGCTCACCAGGGGCGATTATAGATACGCAGTATTTT. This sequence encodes CASSPGAIIDTQYF.

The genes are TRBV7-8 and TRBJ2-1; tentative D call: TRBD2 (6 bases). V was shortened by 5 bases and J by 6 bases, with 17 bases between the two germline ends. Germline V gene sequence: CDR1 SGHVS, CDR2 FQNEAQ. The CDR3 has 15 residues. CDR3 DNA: TGTGCCAGCAGCCCCGGACTAATTGGGGCCAATGAGCAGTTCTTC. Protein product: CASSPGLIGANEQFF.

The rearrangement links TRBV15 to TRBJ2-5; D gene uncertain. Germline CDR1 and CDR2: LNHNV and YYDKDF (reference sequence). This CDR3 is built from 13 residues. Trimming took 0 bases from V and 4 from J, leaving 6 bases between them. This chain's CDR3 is CATSRDPSETQYF. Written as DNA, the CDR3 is TGTGCCACCAGCAGAGATCCTTCAGAGACCCAGTACTTC.

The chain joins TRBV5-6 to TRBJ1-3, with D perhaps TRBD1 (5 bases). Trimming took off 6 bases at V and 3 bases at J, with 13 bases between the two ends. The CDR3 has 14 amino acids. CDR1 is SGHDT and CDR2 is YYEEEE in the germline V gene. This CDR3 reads CASTPLGDGNTIYF. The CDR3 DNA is TGTGCCAGCACCCCATTGGGGGATGGAAACACCATATATTTT.

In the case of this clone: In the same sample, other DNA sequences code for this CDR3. CDR3 in amino acids: CASSFWGGGDTQYF. CDR3 DNA sequence: TGTGCCAGCAGTTTTTGGGGAGGGGGCGATACGCAGTATTTT. V gene TRBV28 combines with J gene TRBJ2-3; D may be TRBD1 or TRBD2 (7 bases each). Trimming removed 3 bases from V and 6 bases from J, with 13 bases in between. Germline values: CDR1 MDHEN, CDR2 SYDVKM. This CDR3 comprises 14 residues.

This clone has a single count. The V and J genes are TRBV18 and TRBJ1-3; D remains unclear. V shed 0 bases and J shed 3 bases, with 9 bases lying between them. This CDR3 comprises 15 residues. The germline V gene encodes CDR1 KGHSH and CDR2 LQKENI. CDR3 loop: CASSPPVSFGNTIYF. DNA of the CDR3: TGTGCCAGCTCACCACCGGTTAGCTTTGGAAACACCATATATTTT.

The DNA of the CDR3 is TGTGCCACCCAGGAGGCTACACAGGATTGGCGTGGCTACACCTTC. This codes for CATQEATQDWRGYTF. The V and J genes are TRBV28 and TRBJ1-2; D is perhaps TRBD1 (5 bases). The CDR3 spans 15 residues. The V and J ends lost 10 bases and 7 bases respectively, with 25 bases between them. Per germline, CDR1 MDHEN and CDR2 SYDVKM.

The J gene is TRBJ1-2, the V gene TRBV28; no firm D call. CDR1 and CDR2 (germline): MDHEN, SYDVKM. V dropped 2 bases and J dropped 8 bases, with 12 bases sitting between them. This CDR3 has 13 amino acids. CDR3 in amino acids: CASSLRPILGYTF. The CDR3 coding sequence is TGTGCCAGCAGTTTACGACCGATTCTAGGCTACACCTTC.

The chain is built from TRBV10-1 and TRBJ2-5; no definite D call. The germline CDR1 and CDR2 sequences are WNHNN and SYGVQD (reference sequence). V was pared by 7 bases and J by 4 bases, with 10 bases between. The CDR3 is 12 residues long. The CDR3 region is CASTPELETQYF. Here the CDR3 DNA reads TGCGCCAGCACTCCAGAGTTAGAGACCCAGTACTTC.

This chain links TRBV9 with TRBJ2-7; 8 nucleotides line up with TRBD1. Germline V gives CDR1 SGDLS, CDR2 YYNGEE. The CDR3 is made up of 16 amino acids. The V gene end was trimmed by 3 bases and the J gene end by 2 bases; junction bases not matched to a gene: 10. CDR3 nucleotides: TGTGCCAGCAGCGCCCAGCCGGGACAGGTGCCCTACGAGCAGTACTTC. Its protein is CASSAQPGQVPYEQYF.

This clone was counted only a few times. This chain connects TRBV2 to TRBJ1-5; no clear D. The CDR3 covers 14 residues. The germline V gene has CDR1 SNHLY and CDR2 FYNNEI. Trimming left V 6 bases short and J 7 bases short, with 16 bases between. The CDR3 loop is CASSRLNTGQPQHF. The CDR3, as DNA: TGTGCCAGCAGCCGACTTAATACGGGGCAGCCCCAGCATTTT.

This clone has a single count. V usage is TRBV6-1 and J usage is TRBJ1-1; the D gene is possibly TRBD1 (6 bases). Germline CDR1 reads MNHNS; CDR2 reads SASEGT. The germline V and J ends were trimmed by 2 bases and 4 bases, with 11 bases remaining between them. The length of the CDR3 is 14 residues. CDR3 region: CASSELRGATEAFF. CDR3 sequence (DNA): TGTGCCAGCAGTGAACTTCGGGGGGCCACTGAAGCTTTCTTT.

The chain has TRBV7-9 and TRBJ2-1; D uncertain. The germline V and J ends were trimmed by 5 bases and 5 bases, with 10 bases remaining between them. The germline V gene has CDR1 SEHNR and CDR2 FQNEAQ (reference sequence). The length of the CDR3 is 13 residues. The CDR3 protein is CASSPTDDNEQFF. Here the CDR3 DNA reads TGTGCCAGCAGCCCAACAGACGACAATGAGCAGTTCTTC.

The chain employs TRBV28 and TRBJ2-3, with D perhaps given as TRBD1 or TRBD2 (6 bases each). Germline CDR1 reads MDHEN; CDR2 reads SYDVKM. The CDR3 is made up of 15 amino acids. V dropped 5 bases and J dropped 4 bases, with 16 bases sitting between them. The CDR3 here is CASSIPRGGSDTQYF. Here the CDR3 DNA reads TGTGCCAGCAGTATTCCGAGAGGGGGGTCAGATACGCAGTATTTT.

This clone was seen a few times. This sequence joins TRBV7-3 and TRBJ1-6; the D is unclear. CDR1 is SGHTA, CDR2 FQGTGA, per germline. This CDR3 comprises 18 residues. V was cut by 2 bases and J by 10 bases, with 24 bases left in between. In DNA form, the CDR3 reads TGTGCCAGCAGCTTAGTGCCCCTTCGCCCTCTGGATTTCTCACCCCTCCACTTT. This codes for CASSLVPLRPLDFSPLHF. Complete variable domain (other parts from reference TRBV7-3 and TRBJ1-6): GAGVSQTPSNKVTEKGKYVELRCDPISGHTALYWYRQSLGQGPEFLIYFQGTGAADDSGLPNDRFFAVRPEGSVSTLKIQRTERGDSAVYLCASSLVPLRPLDFSPLHFGNGTRLTVT.

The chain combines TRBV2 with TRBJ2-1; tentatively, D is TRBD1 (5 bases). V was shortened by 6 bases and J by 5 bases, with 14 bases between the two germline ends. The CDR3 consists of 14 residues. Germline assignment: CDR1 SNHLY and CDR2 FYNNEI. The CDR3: CASSRQTSDNEQFF. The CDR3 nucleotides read TGTGCCAGCAGCCGACAGACTTCCGACAATGAGCAGTTCTTC.

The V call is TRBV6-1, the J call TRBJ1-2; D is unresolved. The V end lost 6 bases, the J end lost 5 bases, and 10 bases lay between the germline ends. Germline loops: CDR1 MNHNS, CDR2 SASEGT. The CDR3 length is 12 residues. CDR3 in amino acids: CASRGSGYGYTF. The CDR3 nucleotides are TGTGCCAGCAGAGGAAGTGGTTATGGCTACACCTTC.

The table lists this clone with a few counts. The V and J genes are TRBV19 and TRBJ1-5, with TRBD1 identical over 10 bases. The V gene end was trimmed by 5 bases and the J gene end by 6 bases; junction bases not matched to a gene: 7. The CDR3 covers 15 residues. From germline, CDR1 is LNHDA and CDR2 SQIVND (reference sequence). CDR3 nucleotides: TGTGCCAGTAGTTCCAGGACAGGGGGGCTTCAGCCCCAGCATTTT. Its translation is CASSSRTGGLQPQHF.

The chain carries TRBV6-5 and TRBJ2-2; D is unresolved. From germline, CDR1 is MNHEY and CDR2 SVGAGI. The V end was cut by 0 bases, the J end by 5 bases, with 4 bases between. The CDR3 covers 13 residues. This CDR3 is CASSYSGTGELFF. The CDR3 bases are TGTGCCAGCAGTTACTCGGGAACCGGGGAGCTGTTTTTT.